A single sample is the source of the 28 T cell receptor beta chains below, sequenced in a study of cytomegalovirus exposure and HLA in healthy donors. The study ran its PCR with 60 Vbeta and 13 Jbeta primers. TCRdb's table, derived via immunoSEQ multiplex PCR, lists solely in-frame clones and lacks some. Among 140,000 to 150,000 clones listed, 80% to 85% were seen once. Sequencing input: PBMCs. The receptors shown here come from a woman aged 25 to 39 in good health and CMV-seronegative.

The chain couples TRBV28 to TRBJ2-7; tentative D call: TRBD2 (6 bases). The length of the CDR3 is 13 residues. The V and J ends lost 7 bases and 3 bases respectively, with 13 bases between them. Germline values: CDR1 MDHEN, CDR2 SYDVKM. The CDR3 reads CASTPGEVYEQYF. The CDR3 DNA reads TGTGCCAGCACCCCGGGAGAGGTCTACGAGCAGTACTTC.

This clone occurred a few times. The chain uses TRBV28 and TRBJ1-1, with TRBD1 as a possible D gene (6 bases). V was shortened by 3 bases and J by 1 base, with 15 bases between the two germline ends. CDR1 and CDR2 from the germline V gene are MDHEN and SYDVKM. The CDR3 loop spans 16 amino acids. Here the CDR3 DNA reads TGTGCCAGCAGTTTCCAGCTTGGCAGGGGGAACACTGAAGCTTTCTTT. It specifies CASSFQLGRGNTEAFF. Based on the CDR3 plus reference TRBV28 and TRBJ1-1, the full variable domain is DVKVTQSSRYLVKRTGEKVFLECVQDMDHENMFWYRQDPGLGLRLIYFSYDVKMKEKGDIPEGYSVSREKKERFSLILESASTNQTSMYLCASSFQLGRGNTEAFFGQGTRLTVV.

This chain uses TRBV10-3 with TRBJ2-5, with D perhaps TRBD1 (6 bases). V was clipped by 3 bases and J by 2 bases, with 10 bases between them. The CDR3 length is 14 residues. Germline V gives CDR1 ENHRY, CDR2 SYGVKD. The CDR3 sequence: CAISEFGQQETQYF. The DNA of the CDR3 is TGTGCCATCAGTGAATTCGGACAGCAAGAGACCCAGTACTTC.

The chain recombines TRBV2 with TRBJ2-5; perhaps TRBD2 as D (7 bases). Germline lookup yields CDR1 SNHLY and CDR2 FYNNEI. V was cut by 8 bases and J by 4 bases, with 17 bases left in between. This CDR3 is 14 amino acids long. CDR3 nucleotide sequence: TGTGCCAGCGGGAGGTGGGGGGGCGGAGAGACCCAGTACTTC. Amino acids: CASGRWGGGETQYF. Using reference TRBV2 and TRBJ2-5 for the parts outside the CDR3, the full variable domain is EPEVTQTPSHQVTQMGQEVILRCVPISNHLYFYWYRQILGQKVEFLVSFYNNEISEKSEIFDDQFSVERPDGSNFTLKIRSTKLEDSAMYFCASGRWGGGETQYFGPGTRLLVL.

This rearrangement joins TRBV25-1 to TRBJ2-7, with 7 positions matching TRBD1. The ends lost 10 bases at V and 5 bases at J; junction bases unmatched: 5. This CDR3 is 11 amino acids long. Germline V lookup: CDR1 MGHDK, CDR2 SYGVNS. In nucleotides, the CDR3 is TGTGCCACCACAGGGGTCGACGAGCAGTACTTC. It encodes CATTGVDEQYF.

The chain is built from TRBV10-3 and TRBJ1-1; tentative D call: TRBD1 (6 bases). The CDR3 loop spans 14 amino acids. The V end was cut by 2 bases, the J end by 4 bases, with 11 bases between. Germline V gene data show CDR1 as ENHRY and CDR2 as SYGVKD. CDR3 sequence: CAISEGGEGTEAFF. CDR3 nucleotide sequence: TGTGCCATCAGTGAGGGGGGCGAGGGCACTGAAGCTTTCTTT.

This clone was picked up many times. This chain joins TRBV6-1 and TRBJ1-1; 7 bases match TRBD1. The CDR3 is 15 residues long. The V gene's germline CDR1 is MNHNS and CDR2 SASEGT. V lost 6 bases to trimming and J lost 1 base; unmatched junction nucleotides: 8. In DNA, the CDR3 is TGTGCCAGCAGCCGACAGGGCCCACCGAACACTGAAGCTTTCTTT. It codes for CASSRQGPPNTEAFF.

Regarding this clone: One junction end disagrees with the germline gene, perhaps due to a read error. This chain uses TRBV6-5 with TRBJ2-1, with TRBD1 as a possible D gene (5 bases). The CDR3 extends over 13 amino acids. CDR1 is MNHEY, CDR2 SVGAGI, per germline. The CDR3 DNA reads as TGTGCCAGCAGAACAGGAACCTACAATGAGCAGCTCTTC. It specifies CASRTGTYNEQLF.

The sample holds one count of this clone. CDR3 in DNA: TGCGCCAGCAGCAAGGGACTAGCGGAGAGCTCCTACGAGCAGTACTTC. Translation: CASSKGLAESSYEQYF. The rearrangement links TRBV5-1 to TRBJ2-7; 11 bases match TRBD2. Germline-derived CDR1 and CDR2 are SGHRS and YFSETQ. The CDR3 runs 16 residues. The J segment lost 0 bases and the V segment lost 4 bases, leaving 6 bases of the junction unmatched.

V gene TRBV27 combines with J gene TRBJ2-3, with TRBD1 matching 7 bases. The CDR3 is 14 amino acids. Looked up from germline, CDR1 is MNHEY and CDR2 is SMNVEV (reference sequence). The trim removed 9 bases at V and 0 bases at J, leaving 6 bases unmatched. The CDR3 DNA reads as TGTGCCAGTCAAACAGGGGTTAGCACAGATACGCAGTATTTT. Translation: CASQTGVSTDTQYF.

This clone was seen just once. The CDR3 DNA is TGTGCCAGCAGCGATGGAGCGGGACCCTACAATGAGCAGTTCTTC. Protein sequence: CASSDGAGPYNEQFF. The chain is built from TRBV7-2 and TRBJ2-1; 7 nucleotides line up with TRBD2. There are 15 residues in the CDR3. Looked up from germline, CDR1 is SGHTA and CDR2 is FQGNSA. V was clipped by 5 bases and J by 2 bases; unmatched bases: 6.

The chain combines TRBV6-1 with TRBJ2-3; the D gene is possibly TRBD2 (6 bases). The CDR3 runs to 15 residues. Trimming cost V 5 bases and J 3 bases, with 15 bases left between them. The V gene's germline CDR1 is MNHNS and CDR2 SASEGT. The CDR3 nucleotides are TGTGCCAGCAGTTCGCATGCGGGATTAACAGATACGCAGTATTTT. This sequence encodes CASSSHAGLTDTQYF.

The rearrangement links TRBV7-2 to TRBJ1-2; 9 bases line up with TRBD1. V was pared by 7 bases and J by 7 bases, with 7 bases of the junction left unmatched. This CDR3 comprises 13 residues. The germline V gene has CDR1 SGHTA and CDR2 FQGNSA. The CDR3 DNA is TGTGCCAGCATCACACAGGGGGCGGCTGGCTACACCTTC. Its translation: CASITQGAAGYTF.

V and J are TRBV7-8 and TRBJ2-1; D is unresolved. The CDR3 is 15 amino acids. CDR1 is SGHVS and CDR2 is FQNEAQ in the germline V gene. The V end lost 1 base, the J end lost 4 bases, and 11 bases lay between the germline ends. The CDR3 DNA sequence: TGTGCCAGCAGCTTAGTTAGAACCCCTTACAATGAGCAGTTCTTC. Its translation is CASSLVRTPYNEQFF.

This clone was seen just once. The identical CDR3 is also encoded by other nucleotide sequences in the sample. This chain uses TRBV23-1 with TRBJ1-3; 11 bases match TRBD1. TRBV23-1 is recorded as an ORF, its role being uncertain. The CDR3 runs 16 residues. The V segment lost 6 bases and the J segment 4 bases; nucleotides outside the gene matches: 8. The CDR3 here is CASSKPGQGGGNTIYF. CDR3 nucleotide sequence: TGCGCCAGCAGCAAGCCGGGACAGGGGGGCGGAAACACCATATATTTT.

This chain uses TRBV29-1 with TRBJ2-3; the D gene is possibly TRBD2 (5 bases). CDR1 and CDR2 from the germline V gene are SQVTM and ANQGSEA. The CDR3 is 15 residues long. V was shortened by 0 bases and J by 6 bases, with 16 bases between the two germline ends. CDR3 nucleotides: TGCAGCGTTGAAGATAAGCGGTCGGGCTTGGATACGCAGTATTTT. Amino acid sequence: CSVEDKRSGLDTQYF.

The chain links TRBV9 to TRBJ2-2, with D possibly TRBD2 on 7 matching bases. V was clipped by 4 bases and J by 4 bases, with 20 bases between them. The CDR3 is 17 amino acids. Germline loops: CDR1 SGDLS, CDR2 YYNGEE. The CDR3 region is CASSFRGGGSGTGELFF. CDR3 nucleotide sequence: TGTGCCAGCAGCTTCCGAGGGGGGGGTTCGGGCACCGGGGAGCTGTTTTTT.

This clone was seen more than once but under ten times. The chain is built from TRBV30 and TRBJ1-5; D is possibly TRBD1 (5 bases). Looked up from germline, CDR1 is GTSNPN and CDR2 is SVGIG (reference sequence). Between the trimmed V and J ends, which lost 2 bases and 6 bases, there was a span of 14 bases. This CDR3 spans 14 amino acids. The CDR3 loop is CAWSLWGWGQPQHF. The CDR3, as DNA: TGTGCCTGGAGTCTGTGGGGCTGGGGTCAGCCCCAGCATTTT.

The rearrangement uses TRBV6-6 and TRBJ1-5; D remains ambiguous. The CDR3 is 16 amino acids. CDR1 and CDR2 (germline): MNHNY, SVGAGI (reference sequence). V was cut by 0 bases and J by 0 bases, with 9 bases left in between. CDR3 sequence reads: CASSYSLDYSNQPQHF. The CDR3, as DNA: TGTGCCAGCAGTTACTCGCTAGATTATAGCAATCAGCCCCAGCATTTT.

The chain is built from TRBV5-4 and TRBJ2-3; the match to TRBD2 covers 11 bases. V trimming: 0 bases; J trimming: 0 bases; junction bases outside the gene matches: 9. CDR3 length: 19 amino acids. Germline-derived CDR1 and CDR2 are SGHNT and YYREEE (reference sequence). The CDR3 region is CASSLDLAGGQPSTDTQYF. The CDR3, as DNA: TGTGCCAGCAGCTTGGATCTAGCGGGAGGACAACCTAGCACAGATACGCAGTATTTT.

The rearrangement uses TRBV27 and TRBJ2-2, with TRBD1 matching over 8 bases. Germline V gene sequence: CDR1 MNHEY, CDR2 SMNVEV (reference sequence). The CDR3 is 15 amino acids. Trimming took 0 bases from V and 7 from J; bases not matched to a gene: 4. In DNA form, the CDR3 reads TGTGCCAGCAGTTTATCGGACAGGGCGTTCGGGGAGCTGTTTTTT. This gives the protein CASSLSDRAFGELFF.

The J gene is TRBJ2-7, the V gene TRBV27; D is ambiguous. The V and J ends lost 5 bases and 0 bases respectively, with 14 bases between them. CDR3 length: 15 amino acids. CDR1 and CDR2 from the germline V gene are MNHEY and SMNVEV (reference sequence). Written as DNA, the CDR3 is TGTGCCAGCAGTCCAGAGGTCGGTAGCTCCTACGAGCAGTACTTC. The encoded protein is CASSPEVGSSYEQYF.

The CDR3 loop is CASSLGHRRYNEQFF. DNA for the CDR3: TGTGCCAGCAGCTTAGGACACCGCCGCTACAATGAGCAGTTCTTC. The chain couples TRBV7-6 to TRBJ2-1; D call uncertain. This CDR3 comprises 15 residues. Trimming took off 1 base at V and 3 bases at J, with 10 bases between the two ends. Germline values: CDR1 SGHVS, CDR2 FNYEAQ.

The V and J genes are TRBV7-2 and TRBJ2-7; 8 bases match TRBD1. The CDR3 spans 17 residues. Germline V gene sequence: CDR1 SGHTA, CDR2 FQGNSA. Unmatched junction bases numbered 8, after V lost 1 base and J lost 0 bases. The CDR3: CASSLDPVGTGSYEQYF. The CDR3 nucleotides read TGTGCCAGCAGCTTAGATCCCGTGGGGACAGGCTCCTACGAGCAGTACTTC.

This chain's CDR3 is CASSVVARGSGEQYF. The CDR3 DNA sequence: TGTGCCAGCAGCGTAGTAGCCAGGGGCTCCGGCGAGCAGTACTTC. This chain links TRBV9 with TRBJ2-7; D might be TRBD1 (6 bases). Germline CDR1 reads SGDLS; CDR2 reads YYNGEE. The ends were cut back, 0 bases at V and 6 bases at J, with 16 bases in the middle. The CDR3 consists of 15 residues.

The chain recombines TRBV7-2 with TRBJ1-5; 7 nucleotides line up with TRBD1. Germline loops: CDR1 SGHTA, CDR2 FQGNSA. CDR3 size: 16 residues. The J segment lost 0 bases and the V segment lost 1 base, leaving 3 bases of the junction unmatched. The CDR3 region is CASSLEGANSNQPQHF. The CDR3 coding sequence is TGTGCCAGCAGCTTAGAGGGGGCAAATAGCAATCAGCCCCAGCATTTT.

The V and J genes are TRBV19 and TRBJ1-1; 7 nucleotides agree with TRBD1. The length of the CDR3 is 15 residues. Germline CDR1 LNHDA, CDR2 SQIVND (reference sequence). Trimming removed 6 bases from V and 4 bases from J; junction bases left unmatched: 11. For the CDR3, the DNA is TGTGCCAGTAGGCCGAACAGGGGATTAAGCACTGAAGCTTTCTTT. Its translation: CASRPNRGLSTEAFF.

The rearrangement joins TRBV7-6 to TRBJ2-1, with 13 bases that match TRBD2. V lost 0 bases, J lost 6 bases, and 5 bases stayed unmatched. CDR3 length: 17 amino acids. The V gene's germline CDR1 is SGHVS and CDR2 FNYEAQ. CDR3 in DNA: TGTGCCAGCAGCTTAGCCCCCGGGACTAGCGGGATCAATGAGCAGTTCTTC. It specifies CASSLAPGTSGINEQFF.